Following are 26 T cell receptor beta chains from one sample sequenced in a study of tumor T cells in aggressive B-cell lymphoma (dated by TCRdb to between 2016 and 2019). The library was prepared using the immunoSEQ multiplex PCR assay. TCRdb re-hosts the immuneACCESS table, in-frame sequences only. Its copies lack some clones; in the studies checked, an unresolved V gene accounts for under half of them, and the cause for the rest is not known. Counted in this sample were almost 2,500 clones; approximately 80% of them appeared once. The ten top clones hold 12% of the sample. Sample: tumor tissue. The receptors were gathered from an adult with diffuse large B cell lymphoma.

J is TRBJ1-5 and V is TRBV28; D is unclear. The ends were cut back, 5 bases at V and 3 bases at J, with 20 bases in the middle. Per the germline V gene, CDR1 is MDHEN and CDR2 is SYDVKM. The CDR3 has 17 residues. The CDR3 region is CASSRTSAGSPNQPQHF. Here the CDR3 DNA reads TGTGCCAGCAGTCGAACGTCTGCAGGCTCCCCCAATCAGCCCCAGCATTTT.

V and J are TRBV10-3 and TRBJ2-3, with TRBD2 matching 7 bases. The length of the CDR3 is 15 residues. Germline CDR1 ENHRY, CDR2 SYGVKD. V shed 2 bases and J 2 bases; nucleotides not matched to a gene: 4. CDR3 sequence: CAISELGGYTDTQYF. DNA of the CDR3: TGTGCCATCAGTGAGCTCGGGGGGTACACAGATACGCAGTATTTT.

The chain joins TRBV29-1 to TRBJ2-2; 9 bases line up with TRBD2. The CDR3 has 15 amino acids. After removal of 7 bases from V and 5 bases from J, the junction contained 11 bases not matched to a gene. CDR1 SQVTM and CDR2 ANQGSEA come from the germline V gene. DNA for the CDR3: TGCAGCGCCAGAGCGCGGGGGGGATCGACCGGGGAGCTGTTTTTT. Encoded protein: CSARARGGSTGELFF.

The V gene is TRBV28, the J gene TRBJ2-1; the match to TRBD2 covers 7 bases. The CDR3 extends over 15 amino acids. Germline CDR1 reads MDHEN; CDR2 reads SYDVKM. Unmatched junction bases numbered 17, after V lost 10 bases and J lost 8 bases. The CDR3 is CATSSGKGGYDEQFF. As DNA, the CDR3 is TGTGCCACCTCGAGCGGGAAAGGCGGTTATGATGAGCAGTTCTTC.

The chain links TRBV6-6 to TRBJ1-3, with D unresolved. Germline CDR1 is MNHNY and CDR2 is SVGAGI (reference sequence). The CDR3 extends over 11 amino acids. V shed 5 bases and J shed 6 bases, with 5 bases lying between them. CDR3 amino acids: CASSRQNTIYF. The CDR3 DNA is TGTGCCAGCAGTCGACAAAACACCATATATTTT.

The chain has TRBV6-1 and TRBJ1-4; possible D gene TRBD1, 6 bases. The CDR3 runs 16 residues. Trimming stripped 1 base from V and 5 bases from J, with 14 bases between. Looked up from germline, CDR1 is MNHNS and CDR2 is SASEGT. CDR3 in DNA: TGTGCCAGCAGTGAAGGCGTCGGCAGGGGAAATGAAAAACTGTTTTTT. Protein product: CASSEGVGRGNEKLFF.

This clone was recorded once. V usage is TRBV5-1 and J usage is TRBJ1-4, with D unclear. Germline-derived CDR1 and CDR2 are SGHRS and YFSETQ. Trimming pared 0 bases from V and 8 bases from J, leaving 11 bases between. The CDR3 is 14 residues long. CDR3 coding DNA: TGCGCCAGCAGCTTGGGCCAGGTCCAGGAAAAACTGTTTTTT. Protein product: CASSLGQVQEKLFF.

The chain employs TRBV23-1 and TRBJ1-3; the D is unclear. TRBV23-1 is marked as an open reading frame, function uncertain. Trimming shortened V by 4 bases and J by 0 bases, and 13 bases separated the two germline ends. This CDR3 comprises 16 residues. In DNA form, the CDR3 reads TGCGCCAGCAGTCCCCTACGACAACTCTCTGGAAACACCATATATTTT. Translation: CASSPLRQLSGNTIYF.

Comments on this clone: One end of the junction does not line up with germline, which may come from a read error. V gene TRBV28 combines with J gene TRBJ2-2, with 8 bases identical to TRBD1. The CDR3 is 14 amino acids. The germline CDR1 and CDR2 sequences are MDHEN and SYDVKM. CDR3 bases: TGTGTCAGCACCATCACAGGGGGCACCGGGGAGCTGTTTTTT. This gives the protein CVSTITGGTGELFF. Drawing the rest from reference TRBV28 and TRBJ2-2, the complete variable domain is DVKVTQSSRYLVKRTGEKVFLECVQDMDHENMFWYRQDPGLGLRLIYFSYDVKMKEKGDIPEGYSVSREKKERFSLILESASTNQTSMYLCVSTITGGTGELFFGEGSRLTVL.

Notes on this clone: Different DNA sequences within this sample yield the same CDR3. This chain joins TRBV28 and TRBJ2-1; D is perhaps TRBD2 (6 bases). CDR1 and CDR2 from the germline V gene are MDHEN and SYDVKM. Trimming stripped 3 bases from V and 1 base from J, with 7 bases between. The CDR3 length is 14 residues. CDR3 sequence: CASSLSGSYNEQFF. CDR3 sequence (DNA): TGTGCCAGCAGTTTGAGCGGGTCCTACAATGAGCAGTTCTTC. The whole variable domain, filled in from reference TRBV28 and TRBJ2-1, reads DVKVTQSSRYLVKRTGEKVFLECVQDMDHENMFWYRQDPGLGLRLIYFSYDVKMKEKGDIPEGYSVSREKKERFSLILESASTNQTSMYLCASSLSGSYNEQFFGPGTRLTVL.

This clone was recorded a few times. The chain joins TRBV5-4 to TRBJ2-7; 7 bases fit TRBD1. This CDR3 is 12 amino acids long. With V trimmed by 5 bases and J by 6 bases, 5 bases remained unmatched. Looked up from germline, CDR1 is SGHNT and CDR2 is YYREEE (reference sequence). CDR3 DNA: TGTGCCAGCAGACATGACAGGGCCGAGCAGTACTTC. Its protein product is CASRHDRAEQYF.

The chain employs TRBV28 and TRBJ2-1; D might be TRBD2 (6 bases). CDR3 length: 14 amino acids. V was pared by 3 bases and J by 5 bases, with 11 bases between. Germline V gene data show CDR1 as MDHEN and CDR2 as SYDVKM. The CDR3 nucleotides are TGTGCCAGCAGTTTGAGCGGGTCCCACAATGAGCAGTTCTTC. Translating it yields CASSLSGSHNEQFF.

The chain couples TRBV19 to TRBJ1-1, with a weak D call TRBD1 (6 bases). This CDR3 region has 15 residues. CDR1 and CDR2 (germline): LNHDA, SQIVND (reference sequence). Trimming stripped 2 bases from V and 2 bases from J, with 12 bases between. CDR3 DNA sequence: TGTGCCAGTAGTATAAGCCAGGGGATTAACACTGAAGCTTTCTTT. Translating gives CASSISQGINTEAFF.

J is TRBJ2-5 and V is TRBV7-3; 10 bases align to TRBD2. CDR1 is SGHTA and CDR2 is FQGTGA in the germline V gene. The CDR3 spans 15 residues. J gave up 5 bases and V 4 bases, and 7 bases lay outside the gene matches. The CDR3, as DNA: TGTGCCAGCAGCTCCTCAGCGGGGGGGTATGAGACCCAGTACTTC. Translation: CASSSSAGGYETQYF.

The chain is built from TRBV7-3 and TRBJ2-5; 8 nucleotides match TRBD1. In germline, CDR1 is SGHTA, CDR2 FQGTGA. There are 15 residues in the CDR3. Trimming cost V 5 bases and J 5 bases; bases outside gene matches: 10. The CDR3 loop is CASSPGTGSSETQYF. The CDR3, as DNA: TGTGCCAGCAGCCCCGGGACAGGTAGTTCGGAGACCCAGTACTTC.

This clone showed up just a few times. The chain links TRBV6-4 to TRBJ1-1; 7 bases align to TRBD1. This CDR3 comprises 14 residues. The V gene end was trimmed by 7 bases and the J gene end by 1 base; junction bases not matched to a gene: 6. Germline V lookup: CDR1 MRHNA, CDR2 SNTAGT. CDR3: CASKQQGRNTEAFF. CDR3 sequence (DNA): TGTGCCAGCAAACAACAGGGGCGGAACACTGAAGCTTTCTTT.

The CDR3 sequence is CASSQNQGGPYEQYF. CDR3 DNA: TGCGCCAGCAGCCAGAATCAGGGCGGTCCATACGAGCAGTACTTC. This sequence joins TRBV10-1 and TRBJ2-7; D perhaps matches TRBD1 (5 bases). Germline assignment: CDR1 WNHNN and CDR2 SYGVQD (reference sequence). With 6 bases removed from V and 4 bases from J, the gap between germline ends came to 19 bases. The CDR3 loop spans 15 amino acids.

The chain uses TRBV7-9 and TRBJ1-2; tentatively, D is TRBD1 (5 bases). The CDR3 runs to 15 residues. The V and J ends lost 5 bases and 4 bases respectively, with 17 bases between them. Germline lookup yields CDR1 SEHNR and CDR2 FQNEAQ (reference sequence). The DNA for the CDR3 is TGTGCCAGCAGCCCACCGGGAGGGGATATCTATGGCTACACCTTC. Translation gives CASSPPGGDIYGYTF.

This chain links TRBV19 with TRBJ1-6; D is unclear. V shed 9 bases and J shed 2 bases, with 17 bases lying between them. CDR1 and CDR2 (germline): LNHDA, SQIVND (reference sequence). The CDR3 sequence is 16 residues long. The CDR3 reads CASLPRGSAYNSPLHF. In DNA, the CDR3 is TGTGCCAGCCTTCCCCGGGGAAGTGCCTATAATTCACCCCTCCACTTT.

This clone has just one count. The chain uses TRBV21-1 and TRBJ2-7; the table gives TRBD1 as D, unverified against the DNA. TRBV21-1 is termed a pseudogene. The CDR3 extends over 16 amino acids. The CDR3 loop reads CASSKALQGRNYEQYF. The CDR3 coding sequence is TGTGCCAGCAGCAAAGCACTACAGGGTCGGAACTACGAGCAGTACTTC.

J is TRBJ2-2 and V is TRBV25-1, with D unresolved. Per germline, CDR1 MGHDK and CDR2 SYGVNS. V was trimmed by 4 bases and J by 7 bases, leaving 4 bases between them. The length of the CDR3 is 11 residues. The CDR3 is CASSVVGELFF. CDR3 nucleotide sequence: TGTGCCAGCAGTGTCGTCGGGGAGCTGTTTTTT.

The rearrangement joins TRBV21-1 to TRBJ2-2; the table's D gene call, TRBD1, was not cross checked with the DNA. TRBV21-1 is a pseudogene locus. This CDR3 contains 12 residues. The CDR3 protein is CAFTGRTGELFF. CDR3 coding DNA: TGTGCCTTCACAGGTCGCACCGGGGAGCTGTTTTTT.

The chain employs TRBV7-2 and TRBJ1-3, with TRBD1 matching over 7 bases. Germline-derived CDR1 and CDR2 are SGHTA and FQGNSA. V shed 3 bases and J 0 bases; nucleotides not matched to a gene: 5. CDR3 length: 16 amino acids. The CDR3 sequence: CASSFRDSFSGNTIYF. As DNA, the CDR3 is TGTGCCAGCAGCTTTAGGGACAGTTTCTCTGGAAACACCATATATTTT.

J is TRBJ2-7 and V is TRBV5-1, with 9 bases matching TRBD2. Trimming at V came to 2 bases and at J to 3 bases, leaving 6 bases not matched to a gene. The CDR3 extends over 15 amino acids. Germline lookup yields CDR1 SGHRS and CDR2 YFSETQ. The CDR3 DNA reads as TGCGCCAGCAGCTTATTCCTGACTAGCGGCTACGAGCAGTACTTC. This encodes CASSLFLTSGYEQYF.

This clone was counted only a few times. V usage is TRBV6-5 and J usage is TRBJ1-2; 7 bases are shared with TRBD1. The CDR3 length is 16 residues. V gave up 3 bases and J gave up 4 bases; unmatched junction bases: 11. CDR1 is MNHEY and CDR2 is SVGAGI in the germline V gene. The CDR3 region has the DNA TGTGCCAGCAGTTATTTAGGTTCGGGACAGCCCTATGGCTACACCTTC. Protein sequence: CASSYLGSGQPYGYTF.

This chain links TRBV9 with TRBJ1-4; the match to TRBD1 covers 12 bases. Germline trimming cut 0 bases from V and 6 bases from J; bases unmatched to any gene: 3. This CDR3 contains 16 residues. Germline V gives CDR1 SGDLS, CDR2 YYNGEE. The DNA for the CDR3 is TGTGCCAGCAGCGTAGAGGGACAGGGGGCAGATGAAAAACTGTTTTTT. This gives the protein CASSVEGQGADEKLFF.